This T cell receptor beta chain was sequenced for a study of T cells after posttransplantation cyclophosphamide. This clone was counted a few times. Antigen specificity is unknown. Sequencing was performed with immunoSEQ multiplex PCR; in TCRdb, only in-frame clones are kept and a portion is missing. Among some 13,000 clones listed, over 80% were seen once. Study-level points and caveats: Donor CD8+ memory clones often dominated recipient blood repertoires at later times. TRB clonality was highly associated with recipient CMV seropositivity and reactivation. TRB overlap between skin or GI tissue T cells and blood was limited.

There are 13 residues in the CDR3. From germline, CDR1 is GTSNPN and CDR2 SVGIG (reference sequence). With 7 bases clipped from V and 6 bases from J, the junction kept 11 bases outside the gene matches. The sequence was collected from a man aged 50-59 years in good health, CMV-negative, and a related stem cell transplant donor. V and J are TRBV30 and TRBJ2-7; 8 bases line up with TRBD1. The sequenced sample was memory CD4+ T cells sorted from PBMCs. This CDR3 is CALKRDRSVEQYF. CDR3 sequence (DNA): TGTGCCTTGAAGAGGGACAGGTCGGTCGAGCAGTACTTC.